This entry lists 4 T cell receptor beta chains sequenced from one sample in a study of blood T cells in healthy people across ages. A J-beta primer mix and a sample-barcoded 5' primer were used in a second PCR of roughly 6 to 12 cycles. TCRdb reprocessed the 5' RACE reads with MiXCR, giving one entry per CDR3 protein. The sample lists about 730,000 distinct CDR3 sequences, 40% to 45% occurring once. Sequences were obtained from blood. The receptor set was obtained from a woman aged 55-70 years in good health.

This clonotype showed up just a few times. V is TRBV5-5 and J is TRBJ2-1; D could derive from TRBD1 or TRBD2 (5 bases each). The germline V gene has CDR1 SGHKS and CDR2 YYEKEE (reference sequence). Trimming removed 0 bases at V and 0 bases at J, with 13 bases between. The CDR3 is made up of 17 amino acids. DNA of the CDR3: TGTGCCAGCAGCTTGGATTGGGGCGCGGGCTCCTACAATGAGCAGTTCTTC. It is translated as CASSLDWGAGSYNEQFF. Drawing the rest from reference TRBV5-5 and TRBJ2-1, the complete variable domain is DAGVTQSPTHLIKTRGQQVTLRCSPISGHKSVSWYQQVLGQGPQFIFQYYEKEERGRGNFPDRFSARQFPNYSSELNVNALLLGDSALYLCASSLDWGAGSYNEQFFGPGTRLTVL.

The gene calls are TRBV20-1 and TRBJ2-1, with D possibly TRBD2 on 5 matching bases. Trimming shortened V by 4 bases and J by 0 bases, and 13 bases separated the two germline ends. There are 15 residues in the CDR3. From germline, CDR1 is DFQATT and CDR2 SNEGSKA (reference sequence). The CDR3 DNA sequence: TGCAGTGCTATATCTAGCCAGAGCTCCTACAATGAGCAGTTCTTC. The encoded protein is CSAISSQSSYNEQFF.

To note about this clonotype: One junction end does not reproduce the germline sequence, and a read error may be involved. This CDR3 is CASSLDVRRYGYTF. For the CDR3, the DNA is TGTGCCAGCAGTTTGGACGTTAGGCGGTATGGCTACACCTTC. The chain joins TRBV5-8 to TRBJ1-2; D gene unclear. The CDR3 runs 14 residues. Germline V gene sequence: CDR1 SGHTS, CDR2 YDEGEE. The complete variable domain, with remaining parts taken from reference TRBV5-8 and TRBJ1-2, reads EAGVTQSPTHLIKTRGQQATLRCSPISGHTSVYWYQQALGLGLQFLLWYDEGEERNRGNFPPRFSGRQFPNYSSELNVNALELEDSALYLCASSLDVRRYGYTFGSGTRLTVV.

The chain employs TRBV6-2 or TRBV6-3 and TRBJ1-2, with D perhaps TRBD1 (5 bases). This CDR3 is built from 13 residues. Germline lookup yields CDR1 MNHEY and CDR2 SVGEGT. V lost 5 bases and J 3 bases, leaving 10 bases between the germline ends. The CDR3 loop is CASSRDSYYGYTF. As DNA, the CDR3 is TGTGCCAGCAGTCGCGACAGTTACTATGGCTACACCTTC.